The clone carrying this T cell receptor (beta chain) was seen a handful of times. Its antigen is currently unknown. Germline V gives CDR1 LGHDT, CDR2 YNNKEL (reference sequence). After removal of 2 bases from V and 3 bases from J, the junction contained 6 bases not matched to a gene. The CDR3 has 15 residues. cDNA libraries of TCR beta carried unique molecular identifiers. TCRdb redid the calling of the PCR reads with MiXCR, one entry per CDR3 protein. Of about 770,000 distinct CDR3 sequences listed, under 60% were seen once; the top ten hold 4.9%. The record originates from a study of post-analysis software for immune sequencing data. General study findings and limits: Four to six TRBV segments were more frequent in patients than controls; TRBV5-6, TRBV5-1 and TRBV20-1 belonged to this group.

The receptor's source is a girl between 5 and 17 years old with multiple sclerosis. Sequencing input: blood. V usage is TRBV3-1 and J usage is TRBJ2-7; 8 nucleotides agree with TRBD1. CDR3 residues: CASSQPTGAVYEQYF. As DNA, the CDR3 is TGTGCCAGCAGCCAACCGACAGGGGCGGTCTACGAGCAGTACTTC.